These 14 T cell receptor beta chains were all obtained from the same sample, sequenced in a study of cytomegalovirus exposure and HLA in healthy donors. PCR involved 60 Vbeta and 13 Jbeta primers. Only in-frame clones appear in the TCRdb table, and some are missing; sequencing was by immunoSEQ multiplex PCR. The sample lists 150,000 to 200,000 clones; 81% were seen once. Sequenced input: PBMCs. These receptors were obtained from a man aged 18 to 29 in good health and CMV-seronegative.

The genes are TRBV6-1 and TRBJ2-7; 7 nucleotides line up with TRBD1. The germline CDR1 and CDR2 sequences are MNHNS and SASEGT. V lost 5 bases, J lost 5 bases, and 6 bases stayed unmatched. The CDR3 has 13 residues. The CDR3 protein is CASSRTGGDEQYF. In nucleotides, the CDR3 is TGTGCCAGCAGTCGGACAGGAGGTGACGAGCAGTACTTC.

Only a few counts were recorded for this clone. Other nucleotide sequences in the sample specify the same CDR3. V and J are TRBV6-5 and TRBJ2-7; a weak D match, TRBD2 (6 bases). Trimming took 6 bases from V and 7 from J, leaving 13 bases between them. CDR1 is MNHEY and CDR2 is SVGAGI in the germline V gene. The CDR3 is made up of 12 amino acids. The DNA of the CDR3 is TGTGCCAGCAGCCTTACTGGGAGGGAGCAGTACTTC. Its translation is CASSLTGREQYF.

This clone was detected only a few times. The J gene is TRBJ1-4, the V gene TRBV7-9, with D tentatively TRBD1 (6 bases). With 5 bases removed from V and 5 bases from J, the gap between germline ends came to 18 bases. Per the germline V gene, CDR1 is SEHNR and CDR2 is FQNEAQ (reference sequence). CDR3 length: 16 residues. CDR3 DNA sequence: TGTGCCAGCAGCGACAGAAACAGGGAGAGGAATGAAAAACTGTTTTTT. Translated: CASSDRNRERNEKLFF.

V gene TRBV4-3 combines with J gene TRBJ2-2; a weak D match, TRBD2 (6 bases). The CDR3 sequence is 15 residues long. Trimming removed 1 base from V and 5 bases from J, with 11 bases in between. Germline CDR1 reads LGHNA; CDR2 reads YSLEER. The chain's CDR3 is CASSQAGDLTGELFF. DNA for the CDR3: TGCGCCAGCAGCCAAGCGGGAGATTTAACCGGGGAGCTGTTTTTT.

The chain carries TRBV5-1 and TRBJ1-5, with 7 bases that match TRBD1. The V gene's germline CDR1 is SGHRS and CDR2 YFSETQ. V shed 4 bases and J 5 bases; nucleotides not matched to a gene: 9. CDR3 length equals 15 residues. This CDR3 is CASSKTGDLDQPQHF. CDR3 DNA sequence: TGCGCCAGCAGCAAAACAGGGGACCTAGATCAGCCCCAGCATTTT.

This clone was observed once. For the CDR3, the DNA is TGTGCCAGCACCCTAATGACAGGGACGGGCACAGATACGCAGTATTTT. Amino acid sequence: CASTLMTGTGTDTQYF. This rearrangement joins TRBV27 to TRBJ2-3, with 7 bases lining up with TRBD1. Losses at the gene ends were 7 bases for V and 1 base for J; bases not matched to a gene: 11. Germline loops: CDR1 MNHEY, CDR2 SMNVEV (reference sequence). This CDR3 is 16 amino acids long.

This clone was seen a few times. This rearrangement joins TRBV7-8 to TRBJ2-2; 8 bases are shared with TRBD1. Germline trimming cut 1 base from V and 5 bases from J; bases unmatched to any gene: 9. The CDR3 spans 17 residues. The germline gives CDR1 SGHVS, CDR2 FQNEAQ. The CDR3 is CASSLGTQGARTGELFF. DNA for the CDR3: TGTGCCAGCAGCTTAGGCACTCAGGGGGCCAGGACCGGGGAGCTGTTTTTT.

The chain carries TRBV4-1 and TRBJ2-7, with 13 bases lining up with TRBD2. The CDR3 extends over 13 amino acids. Germline V lookup: CDR1 MGHRA, CDR2 YSYEKL. The trim removed 4 bases at V and 6 bases at J, leaving 0 bases unmatched. The DNA of the CDR3 is TGCGCCAGCAGCCGGACTAGCGGGAGCGAGCAGTACTTC. Protein: CASSRTSGSEQYF.

A single count supports this clone. Here the CDR3 DNA reads TGCGCCATCGACTCGCGGGGGCCTCGATGGGAGCAGTACTTC. It is translated as CAIDSRGPRWEQYF. V usage is TRBV5-1 and J usage is TRBJ2-7, with TRBD2 as a possible D gene (7 bases). The CDR3 extends over 14 amino acids. V gave up 9 bases and J gave up 7 bases, with 23 bases separating them. In germline, CDR1 is SGHRS, CDR2 YFSETQ.

The chain uses TRBV9 and TRBJ1-6; 11 bases line up with TRBD1. After removal of 2 bases from V and 8 bases from J, the junction contained 3 bases not matched to a gene. CDR3 length: 15 amino acids. Looked up from germline, CDR1 is SGDLS and CDR2 is YYNGEE. CDR3 protein: CASSVRTGGDSPLHF. The DNA of the CDR3 is TGTGCCAGCAGCGTGAGGACAGGGGGCGATTCACCCCTCCACTTT.

V gene TRBV9 combines with J gene TRBJ2-7, with 16 bases lining up with TRBD2. With 7 bases clipped from V and 6 bases from J, the junction kept 7 bases outside the gene matches. The CDR3 is 15 amino acids. Germline V gene lookup returns CDR1 SGDLS and CDR2 YYNGEE. The CDR3 bases are TGTGCCAGCGGGACTAGCGGGGGGGCTGGCGGCGAGCAGTACTTC. Translated: CASGTSGGAGGEQYF.

Here the CDR3 DNA reads TGCGCCAGCAGCTACTCTGAGGTCCAGTACTTC. It translates to CASSYSEVQYF. The J gene is TRBJ2-5, the V gene TRBV5-1; D gene uncertain. V lost 3 bases to trimming and J lost 10 bases, with 10 bases between them. CDR1 SGHRS and CDR2 YFSETQ come from the germline V gene. The CDR3 is 11 amino acids.

The chain links TRBV19 to TRBJ1-5, with D tentatively TRBD1 (6 bases). Germline V lookup: CDR1 LNHDA, CDR2 SQIVND (reference sequence). V lost 4 bases and J 1 base, leaving 8 bases between the germline ends. This CDR3 spans 14 amino acids. In nucleotides, the CDR3 is TGTGCCAGTAGTACCAGGGGAAGCAATCAGCCCCAGCATTTT. This gives the protein CASSTRGSNQPQHF.

The rearrangement joins TRBV9 to TRBJ2-5; D possibly corresponds to TRBD2 (7 bases). The DNA end favors TRBJ2-7, so the J call may be wrong. CDR1 and CDR2 from the germline V gene are SGDLS and YYNGEE. CDR3 length: 15 amino acids. The CDR3 sequence: CASSVEGGRGNEQYF. The CDR3 coding sequence is TGTGCCAGCAGCGTAGAGGGGGGGCGCGGGAACGAGCAGTACTTC.